Listed below are T cell receptor beta chains from one sample, sequenced in a study of glioma-infiltrating T cells. TCRdb re-called the multiplex PCR reads with MiXCR, one entry per CDR3 protein. The table includes about 130,000 distinct CDR3 sequences, around a quarter detected once. The sequencing sample was made of glioma tissue, nonneoplastic brain tissue, or PBMCs (not recorded which). The receptors shown here come from a human donor with low-grade glioma or glioblastoma, undergoing nonglioma brain surgery, or in good health (not recorded which). Both conserved end residues are part of each CDR3. Fields, in order: V gene, J gene, CDR3 protein.

V: TRBV6-1
J: TRBJ1-1
CDR3: CASSSPGQDFEAFF

V: TRBV18
J: TRBJ1-6
CDR3: CASPRGQVLNSPLHF

V: TRBV4-1
J: TRBJ2-2
CDR3: CASSQGSGVGAGELFF

V: TRBV7-3
J: TRBJ2-5
CDR3: CASSSSGGPQETQYF

V: TRBV29-1
J: TRBJ1-1
CDR3: CSVVPRAKNTEAFF

V: TRBV24-1
J: TRBJ1-1
CDR3: CATSTPGTEAFF

V: TRBV20-1
J: TRBJ2-3
CDR3: CSARSGLAGTTGTQYF

V: TRBV24-1
J: TRBJ2-1
CDR3: CATSVATGYNEQFF

V: TRBV24-1
J: TRBJ2-2
CDR3: CATSDFGQGAGGELFF

V: TRBV4-2
J: TRBJ2-3
CDR3: CASSQGGGGSDTQYF

V: TRBV28
J: TRBJ1-5
CDR3: CASIETGFVSNQPQHF

V: TRBV19
J: TRBJ1-2
CDR3: CASSKDPANYGYTF

V: TRBV20-1
J: TRBJ1-1
CDR3: CSAADRGPVLNTEAFF

V: TRBV6-6
J: TRBJ1-5
CDR3: CASSYLGSNQPQHF

V: TRBV4-1
J: TRBJ2-3
CDR3: CASSQVGDYTDTQYF

V: TRBV3-1
J: TRBJ1-3
CDR3: CASSRTQDNTIYF

V: TRBV28
J: TRBJ2-3
CDR3: CASSSDNWDTQYF

V: TRBV29-1
J: TRBJ2-1
CDR3: CSVEDPRADEQFF

V: TRBV24-1
J: TRBJ2-5
CDR3: CATSDRTGDQETQYF

V: TRBV20-1
J: TRBJ1-1
CDR3: CSEREGYGTEAFF

V: TRBV2
J: TRBJ1-3
CDR3: CASIGGTPGNTIYF

V: TRBV20-1
J: TRBJ1-2
CDR3: CSARDPSRIYGYTF

V: TRBV19
J: TRBJ2-1
CDR3: CASSSLSDEQFF

V: TRBV7-9
J: TRBJ2-5
CDR3: CASISGLETQYF

V: TRBV20-1
J: TRBJ1-5
CDR3: CSATDPGGGQPQHF

V: TRBV7-9
J: TRBJ2-1
CDR3: CASSLLGTDYNEQFF

V: TRBV6-1
J: TRBJ1-1
CDR3: CASTFRVSYTEAFF

V: TRBV5-1
J: TRBJ2-4
CDR3: CASSAIQGAKNIQYF

V: TRBV20-1
J: TRBJ2-1
CDR3: CSARDTQLGLGGGQFF

V: TRBV12-3/TRBV12-4
J: TRBJ1-5
CDR3: CASRTGTGENQPQHF

V: TRBV6-1
J: TRBJ2-4
CDR3: CASSYDTGNIQYF

V: TRBV6-6
J: TRBJ2-3
CDR3: CASSYLAGEGDTQYF

V: TRBV6-1
J: TRBJ2-2
CDR3: CASRTDRATGELFF

V: TRBV20-1
J: TRBJ1-2
CDR3: CGADSLAGNYGYTF

V: TRBV7-2
J: TRBJ2-1
CDR3: CASSLASEYNEQFF

V: TRBV12-3/TRBV12-4
J: TRBJ1-4
CDR3: CTSRRQGGEKLFF

V: TRBV7-2
J: TRBJ2-1
CDR3: CASSPDRGLAGPYNEQFF

V: TRBV14
J: TRBJ2-3
CDR3: CASSQEVLAGADTQYF

V: TRBV6-2/TRBV6-3
J: TRBJ1-6
CDR3: CASRSGGSHNSPHHF

V: TRBV27
J: TRBJ1-2
CDR3: CASSFGTDYGYTF

V: TRBV29-1
J: TRBJ2-1
CDR3: CSVSGGVLYNEQFF

V: TRBV7-2
J: TRBJ2-5
CDR3: CASSLGWVRGWGGQETQYF

V: TRBV6-4
J: TRBJ2-3
CDR3: CASRANRGGTDTQYF

V: TRBV20-1
J: TRBJ1-1
CDR3: CSSRPPNTEAFF

V: TRBV11-3
J: TRBJ1-1
CDR3: CASSLLGEAFF

V: TRBV15
J: TRBJ2-1
CDR3: CATSRGGGSGNEQFF

V: TRBV7-2
J: TRBJ2-3
CDR3: CASSPGSGGLTDTQYF

V: TRBV7-9
J: TRBJ1-1
CDR3: CASSQLPRAEQTEAFF

V: TRBV11-2
J: TRBJ2-3
CDR3: CASSLDPVGPLDTQYF